This is a list of T cell receptor beta chains from one sample in a study of blood T cell repertoires in COVID-19. Profiled with immunoSEQ multiplex PCR; TCRdb holds only in-frame clones, not every one. The data show 150,000 to 180,000 clones, with 80% to 90% seen just once and around 7% held by the top ten. Specimen: PBMCs or T cells enriched from blood (not recorded which). All receptors derive from a man aged 50 to 60 who had recovered from COVID-19. The CDR3 runs from the conserved cysteine through the conserved F or W. The D gene is left open where the match is weak. Only part of the rows carry a size: once, few, many, or a class if the clone is expanded.

cdr3_aa | cdr3_nt | v_call | clone_size | j_call | d_call
CASSTRGGTGGSGELFF | TGTGCCAGCAGCACCCGAGGGGGAACCGGGGGGTCCGGGGAGCTGTTTTTT | TRBV7-8 | NA | TRBJ2-2 | NA
CASSIFSAGDPTKLNTGELFF | TGTGCCAGTAGTATTTTTTCGGCGGGGGACCCGACTAAATTGAACACCGGGGAGCTGTTTTTT | TRBV19 | NA | TRBJ2-2 | TRBD2
CASTPDRGHEQYF | TGTGCCAGTACCCCGGACAGGGGCCACGAGCAGTACTTC | TRBV19 | NA | TRBJ2-7 | TRBD1
CASSDPTGGGTEAFF | TGTGCCAGCAGTGACCCGACAGGGGGGGGTACTGAAGCTTTCTTT | TRBV25-1 | NA | TRBJ1-1 | TRBD1
CASSYSLQGTGNTIYF | TGTGCCAGCAGTTACTCTCTCCAGGGCACTGGAAACACCATATATTTT | TRBV6-5 | once | TRBJ1-3 | NA
CASSLAIDRVNYGYTF | TGCGCCAGCAGCTTGGCCATCGACAGGGTCAACTATGGCTACACCTTC | TRBV5-1 | few | TRBJ1-2 | TRBD1
CASSDGQGQPQHF | TGTGCCAGCAGCGATGGACAGGGGCAGCCCCAGCATTTT | TRBV12-3/TRBV12-4 | NA | TRBJ1-5 | TRBD1
CAWSVGGAGSYEQYF | TGTGCCTGGAGTGTAGGGGGCGCGGGCTCCTACGAGCAGTACTTC | TRBV30 | NA | TRBJ2-7 | TRBD1
CASSLEARGGRVKQETQYF | TGCGCCAGCAGCTTGGAGGCGCGGGGGGGCCGGGTCAAACAAGAGACCCAGTACTTC | TRBV5-1 | NA | TRBJ2-5 | TRBD2
CASSSDRGLYEQYF | TGTGCCAGCAGCTCAGACAGGGGGCTCTACGAGCAGTACTTC | TRBV5-4 | NA | TRBJ2-7 | TRBD1
CASSLTGGNEQFF | TGCGCCAGCAGCTTGACAGGGGGCAATGAGCAGTTCTTC | TRBV5-1 | NA | TRBJ2-1 | TRBD1
CASSLVSKETQYF | TGTGCCAGCAGCTTAGTCTCTAAAGAGACCCAGTACTTC | TRBV7-3 | NA | TRBJ2-5 | NA
CASSLDPTSLAGDTDTQYF | TGTGCCAGCAGCTTAGATCCGACATCACTAGCGGGGGACACAGATACGCAGTATTTT | TRBV7-9 | NA | TRBJ2-3 | TRBD2
CASSVAGREGHEQYF | TGTGCCAGCAGCGTAGCTGGACGGGAAGGTCACGAGCAGTACTTC | TRBV9 | few | TRBJ2-7 | NA
CASSFRGGLGETQYF | TGTGCCAGCAGCTTCCGGGGAGGCTTGGGGGAGACCCAGTACTTC | TRBV11-1 | NA | TRBJ2-5 | NA
CASSKRADPGDYEQYF | TGTGCCAGCAGCAAAAGAGCCGACCCCGGGGACTACGAGCAGTACTTC | TRBV3-1/TRBV3-2 | few | TRBJ2-7 | NA
CASRPSGQETQYF | TGTGCCAGCAGGCCTAGCGGGCAAGAGACCCAGTACTTC | TRBV6-2/TRBV6-3 | NA | TRBJ2-5 | TRBD2
CASSFEGDNYGYTF | TGTGCCAGCAGCTTTGAAGGGGATAACTATGGCTACACCTTC | TRBV11-3 | few | TRBJ1-2 | NA
CASTGLGGTEAFF | TGTGCCAGCACAGGGTTGGGTGGCACTGAAGCTTTCTTT | TRBV2 | NA | TRBJ1-1 | NA
CASSRGDPSAPLYEQYF | TGTGCCAGCAGCCGTGGAGACCCATCCGCCCCTCTCTACGAGCAGTACTTC | TRBV3-1/TRBV3-2 | NA | TRBJ2-7 | NA